This TCR beta chain was recovered during a study of T cell responses to AZD1222 COVID-19 vaccine. In regard to this clone: The antigen is unknown.

Whole-study findings and limits: Donors in the cohort were predominantly white British and more often female, and clonal diversity was possibly underestimated. CD4 TCRs linked to vaccination spanned spike, dominating at 160-218 and 743-854.

Profiled with immunoSEQ multiplex PCR; TCRdb holds only in-frame clones, not every one. Of 100,000 or so clones listed, roughly 87% are singletons. The germline gives CDR1 LGHDT, CDR2 YNNKEL (reference sequence). CDR3 length equals 15 residues. V lost 5 bases to trimming and J lost 6 bases; unmatched junction nucleotides: 7. V is TRBV3-1 (or the pseudogene TRBV3-2) and J is TRBJ1-6; TRBD1 aligns across 7 bases. Specimen: peripheral blood, collected on day 0 of AZD1222 vaccination. The receptor's source is an adult in good health. In DNA, the CDR3 is TGTGCCAGCAGCAGTCAACAGGGGTCTAATTCACCCCTCCACTTT. This encodes CASSSQQGSNSPLHF.